The clone carrying this T cell receptor beta chain came up many times. Its cognate antigen is unknown. TCR beta CDR3 region amplification was performed from RNA transcripts. In the first-round RT-PCR of the TCR CDR3, the HTBI primer set was used. TCRdb redid the calling of the multiplex PCR reads with MiXCR, one entry per CDR3 protein. The repertoire holds 350,000 to 450,000 distinct CDR3 sequences, with around 13% as singletons. This sample was taken from a study of T cells in Graves' hyperthyroidism and ophthalmopathy. Notes on the study in general: Ophthalmopathy and stable hyperthyroidism were separated by a 13 V-J model. Onset of ophthalmopathy came a median about 6.5 months after the model predicted it.

Trimming stripped 1 base from V and 5 bases from J, with 3 bases between. The CDR3 runs to 11 residues. The germline V gene encodes CDR1 LGHDT and CDR2 YNNKEL (reference sequence). This TCR was recovered from a woman between 55 and 75 years old with Graves' hyperthyroidism. Source material: blood. The chain joins TRBV3-1 to TRBJ2-7; D is ambiguous. The CDR3 loop is CASSQVDEQYF. In DNA, the CDR3 is TGTGCCAGCAGCCAAGTGGACGAGCAGTACTTC.